The T cell receptor (beta chain) under discussion was sequenced for a study of cytomegalovirus exposure and HLA in healthy donors. A remark on this clone: Its antigen is as yet unknown.

60 Vbeta and 13 Jbeta primers were used in PCR. The table came from immunoSEQ multiplex PCR; TCRdb's copy has only in-frame clones and leaves some out. The data show about 200,000 clones, about four fifths seen once. The CDR3 runs to 15 residues. Trimming took 3 bases from V and 0 from J; bases not matched to a gene: 5. CDR1 SGDLS and CDR2 YYNGEE come from the germline V gene. Whole-study findings and limits: By HLA locus, TCR association rates varied in a later analysis, with DRB1 showing the most and HLA-C the fewest. It was reported that the classifier diagnosed cytomegalovirus status with high specificity and sensitivity in both the original and validation cohorts. Many donors shared some public TCRs, even though most TCR sequences were rare.

This TCR derives from a boy aged 2-9 years in good health and CMV-seronegative. Sequencing input: PBMCs. This chain connects TRBV9 to TRBJ1-1; 7 bases match TRBD1. CDR3 sequence reads: CASSESGQLNTEAFF. CDR3 bases: TGTGCCAGCAGCGAGTCGGGACAGCTGAACACTGAAGCTTTCTTT.